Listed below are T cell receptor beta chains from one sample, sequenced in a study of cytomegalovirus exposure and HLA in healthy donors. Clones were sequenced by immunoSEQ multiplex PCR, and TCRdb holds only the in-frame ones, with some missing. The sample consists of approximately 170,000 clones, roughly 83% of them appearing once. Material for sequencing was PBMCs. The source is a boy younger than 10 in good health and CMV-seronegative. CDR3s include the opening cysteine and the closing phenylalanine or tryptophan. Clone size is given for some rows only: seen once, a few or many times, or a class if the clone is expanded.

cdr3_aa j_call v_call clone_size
CASSPGAGGRDEQYF TRBJ2-7 TRBV7-9 -
CASSLGQHNEQFF TRBJ2-1 TRBV27 -
CASSEGNRGTDTQYF TRBJ2-3 TRBV7-9 -
CASGTRDRELSNYGYTF TRBJ1-2 TRBV12-5 -
CASSPSPYNEQFF TRBJ2-1 TRBV27 -
CASSARGASTDTQYF TRBJ2-3 TRBV7-9 once
CAISEGSSATYEQYF TRBJ2-7 TRBV10-3 -
CASSVTGESNEKLFF TRBJ1-4 TRBV25-1 -
CASSLEDSYYNEQFF TRBJ2-1 TRBV5-6 -
CAWTPSPFLDYGYTF TRBJ1-2 TRBV30 -
CASSGEGASDYEQYF TRBJ2-7 TRBV5-6 -
CAIRAGDKTGELFF TRBJ2-2 TRBV10-3 -
CASSELAGSYNEQFF TRBJ2-1 TRBV6-1 -
CASGGGPGETQYF TRBJ2-5 TRBV6-5 -
CASSGQGSSGANVLTF TRBJ2-6 TRBV9 few
CASSLTGGGGHYNEQFF TRBJ2-1 TRBV11-3 -
CASSAPPAEAFF TRBJ1-1 TRBV9 -
CASSTNGQSFDYGYTF TRBJ1-2 TRBV19 -
CASSLATSGSSYEQYF TRBJ2-7 TRBV2 -
CASSEEGVSPLHF TRBJ1-6 TRBV6-1 few
CASSFASGRWGANVLTF TRBJ2-6 TRBV7-8 -
CAWSVGDRETDTQYF TRBJ2-3 TRBV30 -
CAWSGQGGFTYEQYF TRBJ2-7 TRBV30 -
CSVEDPEREGDETQYF TRBJ2-5 TRBV29-1 -
CASSLFLREPTGYGYTF TRBJ1-2 TRBV5-1 -
CASSKWTSGRAYNEQFF TRBJ2-1 TRBV27 -